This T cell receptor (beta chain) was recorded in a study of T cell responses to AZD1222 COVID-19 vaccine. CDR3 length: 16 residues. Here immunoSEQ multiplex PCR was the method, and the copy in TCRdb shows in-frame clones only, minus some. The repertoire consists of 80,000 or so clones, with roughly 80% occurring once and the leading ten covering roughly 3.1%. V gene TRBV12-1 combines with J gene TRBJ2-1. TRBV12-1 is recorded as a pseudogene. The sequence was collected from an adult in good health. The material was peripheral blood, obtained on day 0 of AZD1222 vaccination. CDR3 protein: CASSDTGTASYNEQFF. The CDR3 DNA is TGTGCCAGCAGCGATACCGGGACCGCCTCTTACAATGAGCAGTTCTTC.